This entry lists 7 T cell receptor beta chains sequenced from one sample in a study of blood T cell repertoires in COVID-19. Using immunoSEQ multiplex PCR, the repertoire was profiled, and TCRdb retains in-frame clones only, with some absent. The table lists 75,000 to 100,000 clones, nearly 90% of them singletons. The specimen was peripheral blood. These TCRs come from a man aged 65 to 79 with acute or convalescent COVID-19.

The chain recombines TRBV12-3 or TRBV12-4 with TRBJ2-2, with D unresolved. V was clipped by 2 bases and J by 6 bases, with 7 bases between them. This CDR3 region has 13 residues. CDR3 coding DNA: TGTGCCAGCAGTTTACGGGTGGCCGGGGAGCTGTTTTTT. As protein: CASSLRVAGELFF.

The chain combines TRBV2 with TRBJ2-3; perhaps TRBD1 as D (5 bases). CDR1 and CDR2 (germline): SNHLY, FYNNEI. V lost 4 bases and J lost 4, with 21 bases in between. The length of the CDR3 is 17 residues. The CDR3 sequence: CASSGSTRQRMPDTQYF. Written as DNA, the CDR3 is TGTGCCAGCAGTGGTAGTACCAGACAGAGGATGCCAGATACGCAGTATTTT. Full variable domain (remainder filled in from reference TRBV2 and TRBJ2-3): EPEVTQTPSHQVTQMGQEVILRCVPISNHLYFYWYRQILGQKVEFLVSFYNNEISEKSEIFDDQFSVERPDGSNFTLKIRSTKLEDSAMYFCASSGSTRQRMPDTQYFGPGTRLTVL.

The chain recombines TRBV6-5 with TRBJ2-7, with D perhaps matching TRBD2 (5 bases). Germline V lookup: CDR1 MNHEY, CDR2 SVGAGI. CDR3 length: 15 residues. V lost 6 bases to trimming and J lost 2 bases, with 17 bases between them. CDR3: CASRTGMAPTYEQYV. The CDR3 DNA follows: TGTGCCAGCAGGACGGGGATGGCCCCCACCTACGAGCAGTACGTC.

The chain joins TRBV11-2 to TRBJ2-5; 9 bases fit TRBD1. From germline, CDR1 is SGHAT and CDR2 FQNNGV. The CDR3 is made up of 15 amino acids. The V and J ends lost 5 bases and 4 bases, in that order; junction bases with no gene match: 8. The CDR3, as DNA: TGTGCCAGCAGCGTTGGGACAGGGCTCCCAGAGACCCAGTACTTC. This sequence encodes CASSVGTGLPETQYF.

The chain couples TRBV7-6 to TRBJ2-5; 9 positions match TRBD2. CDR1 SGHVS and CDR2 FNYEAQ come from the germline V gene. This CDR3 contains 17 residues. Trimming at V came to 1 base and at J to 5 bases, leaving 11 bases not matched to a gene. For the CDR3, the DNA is TGTGCCAGCAGCTTAGGGACTGGCGGGGGGGCGAGGGAGACCCAGTACTTC. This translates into CASSLGTGGGARETQYF.

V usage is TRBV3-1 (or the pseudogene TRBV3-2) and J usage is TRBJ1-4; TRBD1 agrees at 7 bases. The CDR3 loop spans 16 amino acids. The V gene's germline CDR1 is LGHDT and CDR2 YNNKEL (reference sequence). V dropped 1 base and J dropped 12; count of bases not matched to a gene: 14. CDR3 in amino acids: CASSQAQTGPLIELFF. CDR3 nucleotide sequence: TGTGCCAGCAGCCAAGCGCAGACAGGGCCTCTAATAGAACTGTTTTTT.

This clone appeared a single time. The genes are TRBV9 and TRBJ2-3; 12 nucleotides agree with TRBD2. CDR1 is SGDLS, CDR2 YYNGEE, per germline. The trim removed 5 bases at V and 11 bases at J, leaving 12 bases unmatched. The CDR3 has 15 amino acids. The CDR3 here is CASSQGTSGRSRQYF. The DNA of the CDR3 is TGTGCCAGCAGTCAAGGGACTAGCGGGCGTTCAAGGCAGTATTTT.